The clone carrying this T cell receptor (beta chain) has only a few counts. This record comes from a study of identical twins. It was template switching that added a universal primer site, and there were unique molecular identifiers on the cDNA. TCRdb itself ran the 5' RACE reads through MiXCR, one entry per CDR3 protein. The data show fewer than 250,000 distinct CDR3 sequences, roughly 7.5% seen once. Trimming left V 1 base short and J 0 bases short, with 10 bases between. The CDR3 spans 15 residues. Germline assignment: CDR1 DFQATT and CDR2 SNEGSKA (reference sequence). The sample was also reused in another study, on yellow fever vaccine responses in identical twins.

This TCR was recovered from a woman aged 18-35 years in good health. The sequencing input was memory (CD45RO+) T cells sorted from blood. The chain employs TRBV20-1 and TRBJ1-3, with a possible D match to TRBD1 (6 bases). In DNA, the CDR3 is TGCAGTGCTAGAGCCACAGGGAGCTCTGGAAACACCATATATTTT. Its translation is CSARATGSSGNTIYF.